These 20 T cell receptor beta chains came from one sample sequenced in a study of shared clonotypes between healthy human individuals (dated by TCRdb to the early 2020s). Libraries came from the immunoSEQ multiplex PCR assay. TCRdb stores this immuneACCESS table with in-frame sequences only. Part of the clones is absent; in the studies checked, under half of the shortfall reflects unresolved V genes, and no reason is known for the rest. A total of roughly 760,000 clones appear in this sample, around 74% of them only once. Jointly, the top ten make up less than 2% of the sample. The sample was memory CD4+ T cells sorted from blood. This specimen's cell subset or site label, per the study, means: CD45RA-negative fraction. The source is a woman aged 25 to 39 in good health.

The chain joins TRBV11-2 to TRBJ1-2, with 7 bases lining up with TRBD1. The CDR3 length is 13 residues. J gave up 8 bases and V 1 base, and 4 bases lay outside the gene matches. Per the germline V gene, CDR1 is SGHAT and CDR2 is FQNNGV. The CDR3 reads CASSLVGGLGYTF. The CDR3 nucleotides are TGTGCCAGCAGCTTAGTAGGGGGCTTAGGCTACACCTTC. The whole variable domain, remainder taken from reference TRBV11-2 and TRBJ1-2, is EAGVAQSPRYKIIEKRQSVAFWCNPISGHATLYWYQQILGQGPKLLIQFQNNGVVDDSQLPKDRFSAERLKGVDSTLKIQPAKLEDSAVYLCASSLVGGLGYTFGSGTRLTVV.

This clone occurred a few times. The chain combines TRBV18 with TRBJ2-2; no firm D call. Germline CDR1 and CDR2: KGHSH and LQKENI. V was clipped by 0 bases and J by 2 bases, with 16 bases between them. The CDR3 length is 18 residues. The CDR3 sequence is CASSPPDALAANTGELFF. DNA for the CDR3: TGTGCCAGCTCACCACCTGATGCTCTGGCGGCCAACACCGGGGAGCTGTTTTTT. The full variable domain, in which reference TRBV18 and TRBJ2-2 provide the parts outside the CDR3, is NAGVMQNPRHLVRRRGQEARLRCSPMKGHSHVYWYRQLPEEGLKFMVYLQKENIIDESGMPKERFSAEFPKEGPSILRIQQVVRGDSAAYFCASSPPDALAANTGELFFGEGSRLTVL.

This chain connects TRBV18 to TRBJ1-1; unclear D gene. Trimming left V 4 bases short and J 1 base short, with 10 bases between. The CDR3 extends over 14 amino acids. CDR1 and CDR2 (germline): KGHSH, LQKENI. CDR3 in DNA: TGTGCCAGCTCACTCGACTACGGGAACACTGAAGCTTTCTTT. It encodes CASSLDYGNTEAFF.

Concerning this clone: The sample holds other DNA sequences that translate to the same CDR3. J is TRBJ2-5 and V is TRBV7-2; D is possibly TRBD2 (5 bases). The CDR3 spans 13 residues. V lost 6 bases, J lost 4 bases, and 12 bases lay in between. CDR1 is SGHTA, CDR2 FQGNSA, per germline. In DNA form, the CDR3 reads TGTGCCAGCAGTTCCCACCGGGGAGAGACCCAGTACTTC. Translating it yields CASSSHRGETQYF. Full variable domain (remainder filled in from reference TRBV7-2 and TRBJ2-5): GAGVSQSPSNKVTEKGKDVELRCDPISGHTALYWYRQSLGQGLEFLIYFQGNSAPDKSGLPSDRFSAERTGGSVSTLTIQRTQQEDSAVYLCASSSHRGETQYFGPGTRLLVL.

This rearrangement joins TRBV27 to TRBJ1-4; D remains unclear. The V end was cut by 1 base, the J end by 6 bases, with 6 bases between. CDR3 length equals 13 residues. Per the germline V gene, CDR1 is MNHEY and CDR2 is SMNVEV (reference sequence). CDR3 coding DNA: TGTGCCAGCAGTTTATGGGCGGATGAAAAACTGTTTTTT. Encoded protein: CASSLWADEKLFF.

To note about this clone: This CDR3 is also generated by other DNA sequences in the sample. The chain couples TRBV5-1 to TRBJ2-3; 13 bases agree with TRBD2. Trimming cost V 4 bases and J 3 bases; bases outside gene matches: 5. The CDR3 runs to 16 residues. Germline V gene data show CDR1 as SGHRS and CDR2 as YFSETQ. The CDR3 sequence is CASSPGLAGETDTQYF. DNA of the CDR3: TGCGCCAGCAGCCCCGGACTAGCGGGAGAGACAGATACGCAGTATTTT.

This clone occurred a few times. The chain uses TRBV14 and TRBJ2-6; D call uncertain. V shed 1 base and J shed 1 base, with 5 bases lying between them. CDR3 length equals 15 residues. Germline loops: CDR1 SGHDN, CDR2 FVKESK. The CDR3 DNA is TGTGCCAGCAGCCAAGTTAAGTCTGGGGCCAACGTCCTGACTTTC. Translated: CASSQVKSGANVLTF.

The chain recombines TRBV6-6 with TRBJ2-1; D gene uncertain. CDR1 is MNHNY, CDR2 SVGAGI, per germline (reference sequence). This CDR3 has 13 amino acids. V was trimmed by 8 bases and J by 3 bases, leaving 11 bases between them. CDR3 nucleotide sequence: TGTGCCAGCTTTGGGGTTGGCTACAATGAGCAGTTCTTC. This codes for CASFGVGYNEQFF.

This chain connects TRBV7-2 to TRBJ2-3, with TRBD2 matching 8 bases. CDR1 and CDR2 (germline): SGHTA, FQGNSA. Trimming took 4 bases from V and 9 from J; bases not matched to a gene: 3. The CDR3 loop spans 12 amino acids. As DNA, the CDR3 is TGTGCCAGCAGCTCCGTAGCGGGAACGCAGTATTTT. This gives the protein CASSSVAGTQYF.

The chain carries TRBV5-1 and TRBJ2-3; 8 nucleotides align to TRBD1. J lost 2 bases, V lost 0 bases, and 5 bases had no gene match. This CDR3 contains 16 residues. Germline-derived CDR1 and CDR2 are SGHRS and YFSETQ. CDR3 nucleotides: TGCGCCAGCAGCTTGGGGACAGGGTCTATCACAGATACGCAGTATTTT. Its protein product is CASSLGTGSITDTQYF.

This clone was seen at least ten times. V usage is TRBV6-6 and J usage is TRBJ2-2; the D is unclear. Trimming took 5 bases from V and 1 from J, leaving 11 bases between them. The germline CDR1 and CDR2 sequences are MNHNY and SVGAGI (reference sequence). CDR3 length: 15 amino acids. The CDR3 loop reads CASSRPGRNTGELFF. CDR3 in DNA: TGTGCCAGCAGTCGGCCCGGGCGGAACACCGGGGAGCTGTTTTTT.

The chain links TRBV7-9 to TRBJ2-3; the match to TRBD2 covers 9 bases. Germline loops: CDR1 SEHNR, CDR2 FQNEAQ (reference sequence). The CDR3 has 14 residues. After removal of 3 bases from V and 3 bases from J, the junction contained 1 base not matched to a gene. CDR3 nucleotides: TGTGCCAGCAGCTTCGCGGGGGGGACAGATACGCAGTATTTT. Its protein product is CASSFAGGTDTQYF.

This sequence joins TRBV28 and TRBJ2-1; 9 bases line up with TRBD2. Per the germline V gene, CDR1 is MDHEN and CDR2 is SYDVKM. With V trimmed by 5 bases and J by 8 bases, 10 bases remained unmatched. CDR3 length: 15 residues. The CDR3 is CASSGEREALDEQFF. The CDR3 nucleotides read TGTGCCAGCAGTGGGGAGCGGGAGGCCCTCGATGAGCAGTTCTTC.

The rearrangement links TRBV29-1 to TRBJ1-3, with no clear D. CDR1 and CDR2 (germline): SQVTM, ANQGSEA. The length of the CDR3 is 13 residues. Between the trimmed V and J ends, which lost 4 bases and 0 bases, there was a span of 7 bases. The CDR3 is CSVVPTSGNTIYF. The DNA for the CDR3 is TGCAGCGTTGTACCGACCTCTGGAAACACCATATATTTT.

The V and J genes are TRBV7-9 and TRBJ2-1, with D possibly matching TRBD2 (5 bases). Germline-derived CDR1 and CDR2 are SEHNR and FQNEAQ (reference sequence). The CDR3 totals 15 residues. V shed 1 base and J shed 6 bases, with 13 bases lying between them. CDR3 DNA sequence: TGTGCCAGCAGCTTAGTGGTGGGAGAAGGCAATGAGCAGTTCTTC. Translating gives CASSLVVGEGNEQFF.

This clone was found a few times. The CDR3 region is CASSRTRDKITDTQYF. Here the CDR3 DNA reads TGCGCCAGCAGCCGTACGAGGGACAAAATCACAGATACGCAGTATTTT. V is TRBV4-1 and J is TRBJ2-3; D may be TRBD1 (6 bases). Germline V gene sequence: CDR1 MGHRA, CDR2 YSYEKL. The CDR3 length is 16 residues. V lost 4 bases to trimming and J lost 2 bases, with 16 bases between them.

The chain carries TRBV7-9 and TRBJ1-6; no clear D. The CDR3 has 13 residues. Germline V gives CDR1 SEHNR, CDR2 FQNEAQ (reference sequence). V gave up 5 bases and J gave up 10 bases, with 12 bases separating them. The CDR3 coding sequence is TGTGCCAGCAGCCCCGGGGATCGGTCACCCCTCCACTTT. This encodes CASSPGDRSPLHF.

In regard to this clone: Additional DNA sequences in this sample encode the identical CDR3. The V call is TRBV5-1, the J call TRBJ2-1; 8 positions agree with TRBD2. The length of the CDR3 is 15 residues. Germline loops: CDR1 SGHRS, CDR2 YFSETQ. J lost 1 base, V lost 4 bases, and 4 bases had no gene match. This CDR3 reads CASSEASGSYNEQFF. CDR3 sequence (DNA): TGCGCCAGCAGCGAAGCTAGCGGGTCCTACAATGAGCAGTTCTTC.

The V call is TRBV9, the J call TRBJ2-1, with 12 bases lining up with TRBD2. CDR1 and CDR2 (germline): SGDLS, YYNGEE. The CDR3 has 15 residues. Germline trimming cut 6 bases from V and 4 bases from J; bases unmatched to any gene: 5. Here the CDR3 reads CASTPGTSGYNEQFF. The CDR3 bases are TGTGCCAGCACCCCCGGGACTAGCGGGTACAATGAGCAGTTCTTC.

The J gene is TRBJ1-2, the V gene TRBV6-1; perhaps TRBD1 as D (5 bases). This CDR3 is 15 amino acids long. The V gene lost 0 bases and the J gene lost 0 bases, with 8 bases spanning the gap. Germline CDR1 and CDR2: MNHNS and SASEGT. The CDR3, as DNA: TGTGCCAGCAGTGAAGCTACAGGACCTAACTATGGCTACACCTTC. Translation gives CASSEATGPNYGYTF.